This T cell receptor (beta chain) is drawn from a study of T cell repertoires in cytomegalovirus infection. Germline CDR1 is SGHDN and CDR2 is FVKESK. V lost 4 bases and J 4 bases, leaving 10 bases between the germline ends. The CDR3 contains 13 residues. From the reads, TCRdb called clonotypes with MiXCR, one entry per CDR3 protein. The sample holds 200,000 or so distinct CDR3 sequences; about 28% are singletons and the top ten take 31%. The V and J genes are TRBV14 and TRBJ1-1; tentatively, D is TRBD1 (6 bases). This sequence was found in a human donor in good health (CMV status not recorded). Some clones in this sample may be carry-over from other donors' samples. The specimen sequenced was PBMCs. This chain's CDR3 is CASSLGQVTEAFF. The DNA of the CDR3 is TGTGCCAGCAGCCTGGGACAAGTCACTGAAGCTTTCTTT. Based on the CDR3 plus reference TRBV14 and TRBJ1-1, the full variable domain is EAGVTQFPSHSVIEKGQTVTLRCDPISGHDNLYWYRRVMGKEIKFLLHFVKESKQDESGMPNNRFLAERTGGTYSTLKVQPAELEDSGVYFCASSLGQVTEAFFGQGTRLTVV.